Below, 20 T cell receptor beta chains from the same sample are listed, as sequenced in a study of shared clonotypes between healthy human individuals. Clones were read by immunoSEQ multiplex PCR, and TCRdb kept only the in-frame ones, dropping some. In the table there are around 980,000 clones, approximately 78% of which are singletons. Sequences were obtained from memory CD4+ T cells from PBMCs. The subset: CD45RA-negative fraction. These receptors originate from a man between 18 and 35 years old in good health. Some clones in this sample may be carry-over from other donors' samples.

Points on this clone: A read error may explain this, as a much larger clone is one base away. The same CDR3 can be traced to other DNA sequences in this sample. The CDR3 reads CASSRRQGGGELFF. DNA for the CDR3: TGTGCCAGCAGCCGTCGGCAGGGAGGCGGGGAGCTGTTTTTT. The chain is built from TRBV7-8 and TRBJ2-2; TRBD2 is a possible D gene (6 bases). Trimming stripped 5 bases from V and 7 bases from J, with 14 bases between. The CDR3 is 14 amino acids. Looked up from germline, CDR1 is SGHVS and CDR2 is FQNEAQ.

The rearrangement joins TRBV7-2 to TRBJ2-7; 11 bases map to TRBD1. The V gene's germline CDR1 is SGHTA and CDR2 FQGNSA. This CDR3 has 15 amino acids. The V segment lost 5 bases and the J segment 7 bases; nucleotides outside the gene matches: 10. This chain's CDR3 is CASSPRTGGLGEQYF. CDR3 sequence (DNA): TGTGCCAGCAGCCCGAGGACAGGGGGCTTAGGAGAGCAGTACTTC. The whole variable domain, remainder taken from reference TRBV7-2 and TRBJ2-7, is GAGVSQSPSNKVTEKGKDVELRCDPISGHTALYWYRQSLGQGLEFLIYFQGNSAPDKSGLPSDRFSAERTGGSVSTLTIQRTQQEDSAVYLCASSPRTGGLGEQYFGPGTRLTVT.

A remark on this clone: A far larger clone is off by one base, so a read error is likely. Additional DNA sequences in this sample encode the identical CDR3. The CDR3 region is CASSREGPPSYNEQFF. Here the CDR3 DNA reads TGCGCCAGCAGCCGAGAGGGCCCGCCCTCCTACAATGAGCAGTTCTTC. The J gene is TRBJ2-1, the V gene TRBV4-1; possibly TRBD2 for D (5 bases). Germline CDR1 and CDR2: MGHRA and YSYEKL. The V end lost 4 bases, the J end lost 0 bases, and 13 bases lay between the germline ends. The CDR3 has 16 amino acids.

About this clone: Only one base separates this from a far larger clonotype, so it likely reflects a read error. V is TRBV29-1 and J is TRBJ1-1; no reliable D call. The CDR3 extends over 10 amino acids. Germline loops: CDR1 SQVTM, CDR2 ANQGSEA. CDR3 nucleotide sequence: TGCAGCGCCAGGAACATTGAAGCTTTCTTT. This sequence encodes CSARNIEAFF. Variable domain in full (rest from reference TRBV29-1 and TRBJ1-1): SAVISQKPSRDICQRGTSLTIQCQVDSQVTMMFWYRQQPGQSLTLIATANQGSEATYESGFVIDKFPISRPNLTFSTLTVSNMSPEDSSIYLCSARNIEAFFGQGTRLTVV.

Only a few counts were recorded for this clone. J is TRBJ2-1 and V is TRBV2; TRBD2 matches at 8 bases. V lost 4 bases and J lost 6; bases outside the gene matches: 8. Per germline, CDR1 SNHLY and CDR2 FYNNEI. The CDR3 sequence is 15 residues long. In DNA, the CDR3 is TGTGCCAGCAGTGGAGTAAGCGGGAGTCTCAATGAGCAGTTCTTC. This codes for CASSGVSGSLNEQFF. The variable domain in full, completed from reference TRBV2 and TRBJ2-1, reads EPEVTQTPSHQVTQMGQEVILRCVPISNHLYFYWYRQILGQKVEFLVSFYNNEISEKSEIFDDQFSVERPDGSNFTLKIRSTKLEDSAMYFCASSGVSGSLNEQFFGPGTRLTVL.

The gene calls are TRBV13 and TRBJ2-1, with 7 bases aligning to TRBD1. Germline-derived CDR1 and CDR2 are PRHDT and FYEKMQ (reference sequence). The CDR3 has 16 residues. V lost 2 bases and J lost 6; bases outside the gene matches: 10. The CDR3 DNA is TGTGCCAGCAGCTTACCTGGCTTGGCAGGGGGCAATGAGCAGTTCTTC. Translation: CASSLPGLAGGNEQFF.

At least ten counts were recorded for this clone. Distinct nucleotide sequences in the sample also encode this CDR3. The chain recombines TRBV4-2 with TRBJ1-3; 8 positions match TRBD1. The CDR3 covers 17 residues. V trimming: 1 base; J trimming: 3 bases; junction bases outside the gene matches: 8. Germline V gene data show CDR1 as LGHNA and CDR2 as YNFKEQ. The DNA for the CDR3 is TGTGCCAGCAGCCAAGTGGGGGGACAGGCTTTTGGAAACACCATATATTTT. Its protein product is CASSQVGGQAFGNTIYF.

This clone was seen a handful of times. The CDR3 sequence is CASSYGLAEETQYF. Here the CDR3 DNA reads TGTGCCAGCAGCTACGGACTAGCGGAAGAGACCCAGTACTTC. This chain links TRBV5-6 with TRBJ2-5, with 10 bases fitting TRBD2. With V trimmed by 3 bases and J by 3 bases, 2 bases remained unmatched. Germline loops: CDR1 SGHDT, CDR2 YYEEEE. The CDR3 contains 14 residues.

In regard to this clone: Different DNA sequences within this sample yield the same CDR3. The chain carries TRBV5-1 and TRBJ1-1; TRBD1 aligns across 8 bases. The V gene end was trimmed by 1 base and the J gene end by 1 base; junction bases not matched to a gene: 0. Per germline, CDR1 SGHRS and CDR2 YFSETQ. There are 14 residues in the CDR3. The CDR3 loop reads CASSLTGGNTEAFF. The CDR3 DNA reads TGCGCCAGCAGCTTGACAGGGGGGAACACTGAAGCTTTCTTT.

V gene TRBV28 combines with J gene TRBJ2-1; D gene ambiguous. The CDR3 spans 15 residues. Trimming left V 5 bases short and J 7 bases short, with 18 bases between. The germline V gene encodes CDR1 MDHEN and CDR2 SYDVKM. The chain's CDR3 is CASSNSPLSLNEQFF. CDR3 DNA: TGTGCCAGCAGTAATAGTCCCCTGTCCCTGAATGAGCAGTTCTTC.

This chain connects TRBV19 to TRBJ2-7; tentatively, D is TRBD1 or TRBD2 (5 bases each). CDR3 length: 13 residues. The germline V gene has CDR1 LNHDA and CDR2 SQIVND (reference sequence). Between the trimmed V and J ends, which lost 10 bases and 0 bases, there was a span of 13 bases. For the CDR3, the DNA is TGTGCCACGGGACGCTCCCCCTCCTACGAGCAGTACTTC. Protein: CATGRSPSYEQYF.

The CDR3 DNA is TGCAGTGCTGATACAGGGCGCGAGCAGTACTTC. Encoded protein: CSADTGREQYF. J is TRBJ2-5 and V is TRBV20-1; maybe TRBD1 (6 bases). The better agreement between TRBJ2-7 and the DNA end casts doubt on the J call. The CDR3 sequence is 11 residues long. Germline V gene lookup returns CDR1 DFQATT and CDR2 SNEGSKA (reference sequence).

Notes on this clone: Relative to the germline gene, one junction end is altered; a read error may explain this. V and J are TRBV30 and TRBJ2-5; TRBD1 matches at 8 bases. The J call may be in error: the DNA end matches TRBJ2-7 better. Germline V CDR1 and CDR2: GTSNPN, SVGIG (reference sequence). This CDR3 spans 15 amino acids. The CDR3 is CARSVLNPGGHEQYF. Written as DNA, the CDR3 is TGTGCCCGGAGTGTCCTTAATCCAGGGGGCCACGAGCAGTACTTC.

In the case of this clone: Since a much larger clone is just one base distant, this may be a read error. V and J are TRBV4-3 and TRBJ1-2, with D unresolved. Looked up from germline, CDR1 is LGHNA and CDR2 is YSLEER. This CDR3 comprises 16 residues. The V end was cut by 0 bases, the J end by 8 bases, with 19 bases between. CDR3 loop: CASSQDWSIGKRGYTF. The CDR3 DNA reads TGCGCCAGCAGCCAAGATTGGTCCATTGGGAAGAGAGGCTACACCTTC.

A word on this clone: Possible read error: a much larger clone is one base away. V gene TRBV28 combines with J gene TRBJ2-3, with a possible D match to TRBD1 (5 bases). The CDR3 has 12 amino acids. Germline V lookup: CDR1 MDHEN, CDR2 SYDVKM. CDR3 sequence reads: CASSSQTDMQYF. CDR3 bases: TGTGCCAGCAGTTCACAGACAGATATGCAGTATTTT.

This clone occurred many times. Other nucleotide sequences in the sample specify the same CDR3. The V call is TRBV20-1, the J call TRBJ1-1, with a tentative D call TRBD1 (5 bases). Trimming cost V 6 bases and J 5 bases, with 10 bases left between them. CDR3 length: 11 amino acids. From germline, CDR1 is DFQATT and CDR2 SNEGSKA (reference sequence). The CDR3 spells CSAPQGTEAFF. CDR3 in DNA: TGCAGTGCACCTCAGGGAACTGAAGCTTTCTTT.

This chain links TRBV2 with TRBJ1-1; D unclear. Trimming cost V 10 bases and J 1 base, with 7 bases left between them. The CDR3 sequence is 11 residues long. Per germline, CDR1 SNHLY and CDR2 FYNNEI. The CDR3 spells CATYSNTEAFF. In nucleotides, the CDR3 is TGTGCCACCTACTCGAACACTGAAGCTTTCTTT.

CDR3: CASSRLRGRGETQYF. Here the CDR3 DNA reads TGTGCCAGCAGCCGCCTCAGGGGGCGCGGAGAGACCCAGTACTTC. J is TRBJ2-5 and V is TRBV2; TRBD1 aligns across 8 bases. Germline assignment: CDR1 SNHLY and CDR2 FYNNEI. V shed 6 bases and J 4 bases; nucleotides not matched to a gene: 10. The CDR3 is made up of 15 amino acids.

The CDR3 region has the DNA TGTGCCAGCAGCATCCTGGGCGCGGACACTGAAGCTTTCTTT. It codes for CASSILGADTEAFF. This chain links TRBV7-8 with TRBJ1-1, with D unclear. V was trimmed by 5 bases and J by 3 bases, leaving 13 bases between them. The CDR3 totals 14 residues. The V gene's germline CDR1 is SGHVS and CDR2 FQNEAQ.

The chain couples TRBV6-5 to TRBJ2-5; D might be TRBD1 or TRBD2, each matching 6 bases. Germline V CDR1 and CDR2: MNHEY, SVGAGI. With 2 bases removed from V and 2 bases from J, the gap between germline ends came to 15 bases. The CDR3 length is 16 residues. CDR3 DNA sequence: TGTGCCAGCAGTTACGCCCTCGGAGGGGGGCAAGAGACCCAGTACTTC. Residues: CASSYALGGGQETQYF.